The 14 T cell receptor beta chains in this list originate from one sample, sequenced in a study of chronic HIV infection and antiretroviral therapy. TCRdb passed the 5' RACE reads through MiXCR, listing each CDR3 protein once. The sample yields 40,000 to 50,000 distinct CDR3 sequences, about 18% seen once. The sample was peripheral blood. The receptors come from an adult who had HIV and had not received antiretroviral therapy, or was an uninfected healthy control (not recorded which).

This clonotype was detected only a few times. The V call is TRBV30, the J call TRBJ2-4, with TRBD2 identical over 9 bases. Germline V lookup: CDR1 GTSNPN, CDR2 SVGIG (reference sequence). The CDR3 covers 15 residues. The V gene end was trimmed by 2 bases and the J gene end by 8 bases; junction bases not matched to a gene: 10. CDR3 nucleotides: TGTGCCTGGAGTCTCGCGGGAGGGCCGGGGGACATTCAGTACTTC. Translating gives CAWSLAGGPGDIQYF. The full variable domain, in which reference TRBV30 and TRBJ2-4 provide the parts outside the CDR3, is SQTIHQWPATLVQPVGSPLSLECTVEGTSNPNLYWYRQAAGRGLQLLFYSVGIGQISSEVPQNLSASRPQDRQFILSSKKLLLSDSGFYLCAWSLAGGPGDIQYFGAGTRLSVL.

The chain employs TRBV20-1 and TRBJ1-2; possibly TRBD1 for D (6 bases). From germline, CDR1 is DFQATT and CDR2 SNEGSKA (reference sequence). The CDR3 covers 14 residues. Between the trimmed V and J ends, which lost 3 bases and 9 bases, there was a span of 20 bases. The CDR3 nucleotides read TGCAGTGCTAGTTATGGGGGCGCTGGGTTAAGCTACACCTTC. As protein: CSASYGGAGLSYTF.

This clonotype turned up a few times. At one end, the junction sequence differs from germline, possibly due to a read error. DNA for the CDR3: TGCAATGTGGACAGGTCCCCCTTC. Encoded protein: CNVDRSPF. The chain recombines TRBV29-1 with TRBJ2-5, with 7 bases lining up with TRBD1. Germline V CDR1 and CDR2: SQVTM, ANQGSEA. The CDR3 is 8 residues long.

This chain uses TRBV5-1 with TRBJ1-1, with D hard to call. Trimming took 0 bases from V and 4 from J, leaving 10 bases between them. The CDR3 has 14 amino acids. Germline V CDR1 and CDR2: SGHRS, YFSETQ. CDR3 nucleotide sequence: TGCGCCAGCAGCTTGGAAGGGTTGGGCACTGAAGCTTTCTTT. As protein: CASSLEGLGTEAFF.

This clonotype was observed a few times. The chain uses TRBV28 and TRBJ2-1; 8 bases map to TRBD2. Trimming at V came to 5 bases and at J to 5 bases, leaving 14 bases not matched to a gene. Germline values: CDR1 MDHEN, CDR2 SYDVKM. The CDR3 extends over 17 amino acids. The CDR3 is CASSVGSGLAGNNEQFF. Here the CDR3 DNA reads TGTGCCAGCAGTGTTGGGTCCGGGCTAGCGGGCAACAATGAGCAGTTCTTC.

This clonotype was counted between two and nine times. J is TRBJ2-3 and V is TRBV20-1; no reliable D call. Trimming left V 2 bases short and J 0 bases short, with 9 bases between. Germline CDR1 reads DFQATT; CDR2 reads SNEGSKA (reference sequence). The CDR3 extends over 14 amino acids. The CDR3 loop reads CSARSDTSTDTQYF. CDR3 in DNA: TGCAGTGCTAGATCTGATACTAGCACAGATACGCAGTATTTT.

A few counts support this clonotype. The chain's CDR3 is CASSLLGVQPQHF. CDR3 in DNA: TGTGCCAGCAGTCTCCTGGGGGTTCAGCCCCAGCATTTT. The rearrangement links TRBV12-3 or TRBV12-4 to TRBJ1-5; TRBD1 is a possible D gene (5 bases). The CDR3 spans 13 residues. The V end lost 5 bases, the J end lost 6 bases, and 11 bases lay between the germline ends.

The V and J genes are TRBV4-1 and TRBJ2-1, with TRBD2 as a possible D gene (6 bases). This CDR3 contains 13 residues. The germline gives CDR1 MGHRA, CDR2 YSYEKL. Trimming removed 5 bases from V and 4 bases from J, with 9 bases in between. CDR3 loop: CASSFGTYNEQFF. CDR3 nucleotides: TGCGCCAGCAGCTTTGGGACTTACAATGAGCAGTTCTTC.

The DNA for the CDR3 is TGTGCCAGCGGAACGCAGGGGGCCTACGAGCAGTACTTC. Protein sequence: CASGTQGAYEQYF. This chain uses TRBV27 with TRBJ2-7, with TRBD1 matching 7 bases. This CDR3 spans 13 amino acids. V was clipped by 8 bases and J by 2 bases; unmatched bases: 6. The V gene's germline CDR1 is MNHEY and CDR2 SMNVEV (reference sequence).

This clonotype was counted a few times. This sequence joins TRBV29-1 and TRBJ2-7, with 10 bases aligning to TRBD1. Germline V CDR1 and CDR2: SQVTM, ANQGSEA. Trimming cost V 5 bases and J 7 bases; bases outside gene matches: 14. There are 15 residues in the CDR3. The CDR3 bases are TGCAGCGTTCCCTCCGGGACAGGGGTTCTAGGGGAGCAGTACTTC. It encodes CSVPSGTGVLGEQYF.

The chain uses TRBV12-3 or TRBV12-4 and TRBJ2-7; TRBD2 might be the D (7 bases). This CDR3 comprises 15 residues. The V and J ends lost 6 bases and 3 bases respectively, with 18 bases between them. The DNA for the CDR3 is TGTGCCAGCAGCCTAACCGGGGGGCCCCTCTACGAGCAGTACTTC. It translates to CASSLTGGPLYEQYF.

The V gene is TRBV29-1, the J gene TRBJ2-3, with TRBD1 matching 7 bases. The CDR3 has 15 residues. Germline V CDR1 and CDR2: SQVTM, ANQGSEA. V lost 5 bases, J lost 0 bases, and 8 bases stayed unmatched. DNA of the CDR3: TGCAGCGTTTCCCTGGGGACAGCCAGCACAGATACGCAGTATTTT. Its protein product is CSVSLGTASTDTQYF.

The chain carries TRBV29-1 and TRBJ2-7, with 10 bases identical to TRBD1. The CDR3 contains 14 residues. Germline V gene lookup returns CDR1 SQVTM and CDR2 ANQGSEA. V lost 6 bases to trimming and J lost 3 bases; unmatched junction nucleotides: 8. The CDR3 loop is CSVAGTGVIYEQYF. The CDR3 DNA reads TGCAGCGTCGCCGGGACAGGGGTAATCTACGAGCAGTACTTC.

This clonotype turned up a few times. The rearrangement uses TRBV3-1 and TRBJ2-3, with 7 positions matching TRBD1. The CDR3 runs 15 residues. The junction had 8 bases not matched to a gene; V was cut back by 5 bases and J by 3 bases. CDR1 is LGHDT, CDR2 YNNKEL, per germline (reference sequence). As DNA, the CDR3 is TGTGCCAGCAGCACCCGACAGGGCGTAACAGATACGCAGTATTTT. This gives the protein CASSTRQGVTDTQYF.